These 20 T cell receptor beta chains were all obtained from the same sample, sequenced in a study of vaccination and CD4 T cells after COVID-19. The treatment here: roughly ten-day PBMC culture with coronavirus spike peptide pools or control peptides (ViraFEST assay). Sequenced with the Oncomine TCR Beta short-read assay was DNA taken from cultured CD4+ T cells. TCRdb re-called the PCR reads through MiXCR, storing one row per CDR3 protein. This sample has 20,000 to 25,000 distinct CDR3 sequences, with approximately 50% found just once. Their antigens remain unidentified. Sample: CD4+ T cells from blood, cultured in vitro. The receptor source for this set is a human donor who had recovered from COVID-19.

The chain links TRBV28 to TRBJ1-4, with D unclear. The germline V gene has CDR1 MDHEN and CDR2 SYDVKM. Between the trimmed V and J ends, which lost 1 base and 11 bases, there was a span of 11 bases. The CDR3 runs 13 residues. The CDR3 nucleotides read TGTGCCAGCAGTTTATTCGGCCCGGGGAAACTGTTTTTT. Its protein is CASSLFGPGKLFF.

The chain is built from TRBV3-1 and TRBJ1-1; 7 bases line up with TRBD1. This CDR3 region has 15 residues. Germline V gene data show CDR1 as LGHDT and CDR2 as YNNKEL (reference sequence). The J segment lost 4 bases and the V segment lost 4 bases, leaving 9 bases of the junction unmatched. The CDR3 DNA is TGTGCCAGCAGCCGTAGACAGGGTTCGGGCACTGAAGCTTTCTTT. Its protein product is CASSRRQGSGTEAFF.

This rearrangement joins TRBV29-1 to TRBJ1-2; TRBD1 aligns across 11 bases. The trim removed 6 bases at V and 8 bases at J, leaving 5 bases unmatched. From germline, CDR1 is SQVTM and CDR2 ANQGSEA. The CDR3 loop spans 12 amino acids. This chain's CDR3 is CSVADRGHGYTF. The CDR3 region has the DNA TGCAGCGTCGCGGACAGGGGGCACGGCTACACCTTC. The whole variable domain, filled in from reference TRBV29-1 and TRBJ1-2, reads SAVISQKPSRDICQRGTSLTIQCQVDSQVTMMFWYRQQPGQSLTLIATANQGSEATYESGFVIDKFPISRPNLTFSTLTVSNMSPEDSSIYLCSVADRGHGYTFGSGTRLTVV.

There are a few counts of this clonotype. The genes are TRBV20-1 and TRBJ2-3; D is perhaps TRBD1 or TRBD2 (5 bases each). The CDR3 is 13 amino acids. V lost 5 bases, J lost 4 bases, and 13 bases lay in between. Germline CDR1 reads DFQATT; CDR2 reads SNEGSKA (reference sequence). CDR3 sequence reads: CSAAREGPDTQYF. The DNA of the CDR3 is TGCAGTGCTGCCCGTGAGGGACCAGATACGCAGTATTTT.

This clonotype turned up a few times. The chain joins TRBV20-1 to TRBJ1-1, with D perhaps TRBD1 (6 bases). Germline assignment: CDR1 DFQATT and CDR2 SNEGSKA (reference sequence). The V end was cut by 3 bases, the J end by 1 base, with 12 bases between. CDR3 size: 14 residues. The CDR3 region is CSARTGVGNTEAFF. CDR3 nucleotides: TGCAGTGCTAGGACAGGCGTGGGGAACACTGAAGCTTTCTTT.

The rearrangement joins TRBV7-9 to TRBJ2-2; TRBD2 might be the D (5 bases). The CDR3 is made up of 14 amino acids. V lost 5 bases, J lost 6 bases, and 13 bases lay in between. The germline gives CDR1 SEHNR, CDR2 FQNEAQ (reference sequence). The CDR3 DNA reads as TGTGCCAGCAGCCCTGGGATCGGGGCCGGGGAGCTGTTTTTT. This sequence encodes CASSPGIGAGELFF. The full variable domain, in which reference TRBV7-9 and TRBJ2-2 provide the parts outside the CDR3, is DTGVSQNPRHKITKRGQNVTFRCDPISEHNRLYWYRQTLGQGPEFLTYFQNEAQLEKSRLLSDRFSAERPKGSFSTLEIQRTEQGDSAMYLCASSPGIGAGELFFGEGSRLTVL.

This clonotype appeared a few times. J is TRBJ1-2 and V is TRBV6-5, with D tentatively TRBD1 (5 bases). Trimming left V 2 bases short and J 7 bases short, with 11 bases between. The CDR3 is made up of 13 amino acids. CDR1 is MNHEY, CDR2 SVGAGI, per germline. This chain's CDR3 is CASSYKGSGGYTF. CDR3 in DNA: TGTGCCAGCAGTTACAAGGGGTCGGGTGGCTACACCTTC.

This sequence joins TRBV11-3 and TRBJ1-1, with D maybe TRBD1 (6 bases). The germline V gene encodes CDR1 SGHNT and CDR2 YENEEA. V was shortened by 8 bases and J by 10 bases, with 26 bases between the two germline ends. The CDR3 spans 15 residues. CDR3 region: CASAESGQPQSVAFF. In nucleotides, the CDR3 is TGTGCCAGCGCCGAATCTGGACAGCCTCAGAGCGTAGCTTTCTTT.

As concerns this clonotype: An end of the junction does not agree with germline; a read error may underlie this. The CDR3 nucleotides read TGTGCTTGGACGGAGGGGTATTATACGTCCACTGAAGCTTTCTTT. It encodes CAWTEGYYTSTEAFF. The chain links TRBV30 to TRBJ1-1; possible D gene TRBD1, 5 bases. Germline values: CDR1 GTSNPN, CDR2 SVGIG (reference sequence). This CDR3 region has 15 residues.

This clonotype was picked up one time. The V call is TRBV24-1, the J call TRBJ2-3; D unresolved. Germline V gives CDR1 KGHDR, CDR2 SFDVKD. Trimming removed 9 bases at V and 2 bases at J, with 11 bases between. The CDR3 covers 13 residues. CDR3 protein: CATGSTYTDTQYF. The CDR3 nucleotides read TGTGCCACCGGAAGTACCTACACAGATACGCAGTATTTT.

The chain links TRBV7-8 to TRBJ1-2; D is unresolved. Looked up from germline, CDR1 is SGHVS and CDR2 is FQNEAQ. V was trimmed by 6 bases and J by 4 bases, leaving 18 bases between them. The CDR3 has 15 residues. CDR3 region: CASSSRRDRIYGYTF. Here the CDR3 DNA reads TGTGCCAGCAGTTCCCGGAGGGATCGTATCTATGGCTACACCTTC.

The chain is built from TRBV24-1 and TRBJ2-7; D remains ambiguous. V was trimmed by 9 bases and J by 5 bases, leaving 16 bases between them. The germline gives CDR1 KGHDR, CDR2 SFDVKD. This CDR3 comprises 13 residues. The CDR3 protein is CATLSYSWHEQYF. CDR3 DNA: TGTGCCACCCTGAGTTATTCCTGGCACGAGCAGTACTTC.

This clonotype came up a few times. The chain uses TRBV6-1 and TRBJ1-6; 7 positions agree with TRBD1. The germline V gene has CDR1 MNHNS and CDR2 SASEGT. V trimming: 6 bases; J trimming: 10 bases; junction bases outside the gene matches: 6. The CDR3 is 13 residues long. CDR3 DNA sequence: TGTGCCAGCAGAACGACAGGGTACTCACCCCTCCACTTT. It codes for CASRTTGYSPLHF.

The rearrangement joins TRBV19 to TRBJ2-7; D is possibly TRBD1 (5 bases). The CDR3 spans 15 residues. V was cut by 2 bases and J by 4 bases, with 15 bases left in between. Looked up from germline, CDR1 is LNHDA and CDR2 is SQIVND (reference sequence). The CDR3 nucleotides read TGTGCCAGTAGTATATCGTCTGTAGGGGAATACGAGCAGTACTTC. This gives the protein CASSISSVGEYEQYF.

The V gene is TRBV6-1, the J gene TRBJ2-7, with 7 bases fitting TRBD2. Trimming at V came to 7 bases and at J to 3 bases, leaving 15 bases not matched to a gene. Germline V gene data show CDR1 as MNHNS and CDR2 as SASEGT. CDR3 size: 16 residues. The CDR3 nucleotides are TGTGCCAGCAACCCCGGGGTGGTAGCGGGCAACTACGAGCAGTACTTC. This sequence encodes CASNPGVVAGNYEQYF.

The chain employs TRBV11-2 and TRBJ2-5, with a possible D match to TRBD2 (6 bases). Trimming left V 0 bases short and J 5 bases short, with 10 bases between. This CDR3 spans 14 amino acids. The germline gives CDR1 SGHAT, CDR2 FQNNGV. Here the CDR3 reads CASSLEGGWETQYF. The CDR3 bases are TGTGCCAGCAGCTTAGAGGGGGGATGGGAGACCCAGTACTTC.

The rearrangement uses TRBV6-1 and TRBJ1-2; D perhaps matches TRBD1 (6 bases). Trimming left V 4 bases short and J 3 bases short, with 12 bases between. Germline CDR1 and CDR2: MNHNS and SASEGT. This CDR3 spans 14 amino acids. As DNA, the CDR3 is TGTGCCAGCAGTGTTAACAGGGCAGACTATGGCTACACCTTC. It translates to CASSVNRADYGYTF.

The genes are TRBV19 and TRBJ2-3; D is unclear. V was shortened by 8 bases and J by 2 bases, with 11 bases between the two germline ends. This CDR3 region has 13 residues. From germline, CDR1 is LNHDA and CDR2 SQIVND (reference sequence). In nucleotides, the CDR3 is TGTGCCAGTGGCCGAGGTTCCACAGATACGCAGTATTTT. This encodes CASGRGSTDTQYF.

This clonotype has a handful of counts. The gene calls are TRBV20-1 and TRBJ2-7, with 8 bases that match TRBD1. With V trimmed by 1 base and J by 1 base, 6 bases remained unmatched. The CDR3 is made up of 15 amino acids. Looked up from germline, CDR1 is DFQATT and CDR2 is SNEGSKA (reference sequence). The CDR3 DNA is TGCAGTGCTAGAGGGGGGACAGGTTTTTCCTACGAGCAGTACTTC. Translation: CSARGGTGFSYEQYF.

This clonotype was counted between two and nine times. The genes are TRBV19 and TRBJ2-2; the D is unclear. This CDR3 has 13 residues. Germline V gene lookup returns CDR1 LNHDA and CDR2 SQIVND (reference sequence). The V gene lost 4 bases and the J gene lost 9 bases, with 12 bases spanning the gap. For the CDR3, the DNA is TGTGCCAGTAGTACGCGGACGGCCTGGGAGCTGTTTTTT. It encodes CASSTRTAWELFF.